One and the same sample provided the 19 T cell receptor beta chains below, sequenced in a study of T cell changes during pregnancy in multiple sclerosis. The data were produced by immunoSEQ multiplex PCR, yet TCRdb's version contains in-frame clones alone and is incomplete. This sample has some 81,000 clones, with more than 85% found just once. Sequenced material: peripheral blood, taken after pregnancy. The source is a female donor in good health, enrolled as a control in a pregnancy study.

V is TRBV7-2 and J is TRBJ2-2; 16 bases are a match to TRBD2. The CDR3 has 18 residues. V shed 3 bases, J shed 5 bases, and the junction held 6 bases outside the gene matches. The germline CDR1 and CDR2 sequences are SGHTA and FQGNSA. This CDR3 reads CASSLGLAGGRGTGELFF. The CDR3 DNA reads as TGTGCCAGCAGCTTGGGACTAGCGGGAGGGAGGGGTACCGGGGAGCTGTTTTTT.

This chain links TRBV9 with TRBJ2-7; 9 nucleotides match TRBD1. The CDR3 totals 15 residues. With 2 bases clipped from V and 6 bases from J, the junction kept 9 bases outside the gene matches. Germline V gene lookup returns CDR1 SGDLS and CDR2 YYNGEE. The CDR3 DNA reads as TGTGCCAGCAGCGTTTACGGGACAGGGCAGACCGAGCAGTACTTC. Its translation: CASSVYGTGQTEQYF.

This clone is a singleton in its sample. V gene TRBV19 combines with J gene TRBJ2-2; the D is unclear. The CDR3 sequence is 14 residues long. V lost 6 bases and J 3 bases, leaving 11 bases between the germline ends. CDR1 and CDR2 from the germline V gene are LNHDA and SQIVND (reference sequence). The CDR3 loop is CASRVAGYTGELFF. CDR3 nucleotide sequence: TGTGCCAGTAGGGTAGCCGGGTACACCGGGGAGCTGTTTTTT.

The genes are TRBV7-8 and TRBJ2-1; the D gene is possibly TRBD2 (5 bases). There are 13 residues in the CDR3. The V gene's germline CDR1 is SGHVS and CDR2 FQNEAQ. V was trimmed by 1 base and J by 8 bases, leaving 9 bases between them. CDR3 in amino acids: CASSLVLADEQFF. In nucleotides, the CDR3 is TGTGCCAGCAGCTTAGTTCTAGCCGATGAGCAGTTCTTC. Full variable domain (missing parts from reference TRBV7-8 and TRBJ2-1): GAGVSQSPRYKVAKRGQDVALRCDPISGHVSLFWYQQALGQGPEFLTYFQNEAQLDKSGLPSDRFFAERPEGSVSTLKIQRTQQEDSAVYLCASSLVLADEQFFGPGTRLTVL.

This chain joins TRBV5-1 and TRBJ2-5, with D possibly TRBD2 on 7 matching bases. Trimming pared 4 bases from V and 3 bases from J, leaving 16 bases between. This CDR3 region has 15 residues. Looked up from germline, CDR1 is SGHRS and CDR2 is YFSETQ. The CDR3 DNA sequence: TGCGCCAGCAGCGGGGGGGGCAGGCCGGAAGAGACCCAGTACTTC. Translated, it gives CASSGGGRPEETQYF.

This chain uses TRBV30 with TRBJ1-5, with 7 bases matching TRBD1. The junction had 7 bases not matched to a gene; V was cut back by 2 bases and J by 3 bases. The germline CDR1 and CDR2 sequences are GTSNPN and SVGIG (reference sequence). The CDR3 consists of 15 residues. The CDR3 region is CAWSPTGTANQPQHF. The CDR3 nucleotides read TGTGCCTGGAGTCCCACCGGGACAGCCAATCAGCCCCAGCATTTT. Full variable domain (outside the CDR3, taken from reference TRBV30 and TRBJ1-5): SQTIHQWPATLVQPVGSPLSLECTVEGTSNPNLYWYRQAAGRGLQLLFYSVGIGQISSEVPQNLSASRPQDRQFILSSKKLLLSDSGFYLCAWSPTGTANQPQHFGDGTRLSIL.

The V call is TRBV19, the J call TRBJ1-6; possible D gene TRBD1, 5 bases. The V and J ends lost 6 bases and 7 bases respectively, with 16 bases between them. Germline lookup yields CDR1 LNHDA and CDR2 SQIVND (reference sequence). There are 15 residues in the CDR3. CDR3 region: CASRMYDRVNSPLHF. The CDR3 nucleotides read TGTGCCAGTAGAATGTACGACAGAGTAAATTCACCCCTCCACTTT.

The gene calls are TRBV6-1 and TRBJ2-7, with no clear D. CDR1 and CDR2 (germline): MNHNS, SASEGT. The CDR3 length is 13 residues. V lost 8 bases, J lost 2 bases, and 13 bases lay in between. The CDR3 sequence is CASSLDSPYEQYF. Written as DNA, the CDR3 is TGTGCCAGCTCACTCGATTCCCCCTACGAGCAGTACTTC.

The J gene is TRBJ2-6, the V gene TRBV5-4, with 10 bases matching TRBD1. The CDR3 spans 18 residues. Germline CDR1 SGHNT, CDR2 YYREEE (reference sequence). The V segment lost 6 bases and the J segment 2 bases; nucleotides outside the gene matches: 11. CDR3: CASTSMTGGRTGANVLTF. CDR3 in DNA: TGTGCCAGCACCTCAATGACAGGGGGCAGGACTGGGGCCAACGTCCTGACTTTC.

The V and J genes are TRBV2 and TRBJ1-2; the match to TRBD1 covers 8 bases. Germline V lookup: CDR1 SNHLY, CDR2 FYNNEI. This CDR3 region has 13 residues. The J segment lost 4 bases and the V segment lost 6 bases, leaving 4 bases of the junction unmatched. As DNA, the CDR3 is TGTGCCAGCAGGAGACAGGGGAGCTATGGCTACACCTTC. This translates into CASRRQGSYGYTF.

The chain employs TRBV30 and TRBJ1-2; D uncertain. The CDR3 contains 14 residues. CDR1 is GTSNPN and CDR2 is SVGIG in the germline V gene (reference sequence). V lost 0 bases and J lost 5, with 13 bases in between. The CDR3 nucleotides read TGTGCCTGGAGTGTAAGAGGGAGGAGTTATGGCTACACCTTC. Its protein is CAWSVRGRSYGYTF.

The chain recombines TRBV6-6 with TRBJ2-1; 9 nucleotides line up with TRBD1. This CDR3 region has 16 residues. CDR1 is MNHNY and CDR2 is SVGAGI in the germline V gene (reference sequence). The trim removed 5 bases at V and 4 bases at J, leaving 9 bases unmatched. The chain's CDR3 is CASSLGTGNGYNEQFF. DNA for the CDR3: TGTGCCAGCAGTCTCGGGACAGGGAATGGTTACAATGAGCAGTTCTTC.

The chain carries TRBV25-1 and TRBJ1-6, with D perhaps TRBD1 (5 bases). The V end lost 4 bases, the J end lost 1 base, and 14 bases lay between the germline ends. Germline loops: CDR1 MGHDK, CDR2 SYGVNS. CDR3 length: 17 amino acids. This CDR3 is CASSGPFGGSYNSPLHF. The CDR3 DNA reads TGTGCCAGCAGTGGCCCCTTCGGGGGGTCCTATAATTCACCCCTCCACTTT.

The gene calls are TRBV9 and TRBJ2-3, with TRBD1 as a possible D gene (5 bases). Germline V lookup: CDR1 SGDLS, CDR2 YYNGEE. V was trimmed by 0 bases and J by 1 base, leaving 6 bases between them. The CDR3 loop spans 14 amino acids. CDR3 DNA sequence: TGTGCCAGCAGCGTAGTAGGGGGCACAGATACGCAGTATTTT. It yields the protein CASSVVGGTDTQYF.

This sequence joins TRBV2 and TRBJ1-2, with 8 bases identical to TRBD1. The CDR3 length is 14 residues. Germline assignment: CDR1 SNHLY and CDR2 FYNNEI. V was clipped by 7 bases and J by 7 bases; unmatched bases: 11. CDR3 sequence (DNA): TGTGCCAGCATAGCAGGGGGCGCTCTAGTTGGCTACACCTTC. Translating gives CASIAGGALVGYTF.

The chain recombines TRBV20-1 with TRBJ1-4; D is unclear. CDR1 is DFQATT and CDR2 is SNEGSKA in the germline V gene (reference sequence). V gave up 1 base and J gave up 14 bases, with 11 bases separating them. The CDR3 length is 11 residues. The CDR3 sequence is CSARGAGELFF. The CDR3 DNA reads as TGCAGTGCTAGAGGGGCCGGTGAGCTGTTTTTT.

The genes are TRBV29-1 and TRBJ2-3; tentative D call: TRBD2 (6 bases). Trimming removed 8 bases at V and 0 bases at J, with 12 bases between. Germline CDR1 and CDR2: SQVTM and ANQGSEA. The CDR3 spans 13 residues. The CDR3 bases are TGCAGCCCCCGGGACTCTAGCACAGATACGCAGTATTTT. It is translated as CSPRDSSTDTQYF.

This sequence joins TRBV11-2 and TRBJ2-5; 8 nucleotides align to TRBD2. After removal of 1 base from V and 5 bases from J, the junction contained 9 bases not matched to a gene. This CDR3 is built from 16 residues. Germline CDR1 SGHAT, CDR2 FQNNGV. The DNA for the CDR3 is TGTGCCAGCAGCTTAGGTTCGGGGGGGGCCAGGGAGACCCAGTACTTC. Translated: CASSLGSGGARETQYF.

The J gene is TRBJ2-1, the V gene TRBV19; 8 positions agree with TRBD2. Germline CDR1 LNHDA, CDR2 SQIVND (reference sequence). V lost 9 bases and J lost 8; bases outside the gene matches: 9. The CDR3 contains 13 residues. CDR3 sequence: CASGTRALHEQFF. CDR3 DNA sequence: TGTGCCAGCGGGACTAGGGCCCTACATGAGCAGTTCTTC.